Here is one T cell receptor beta chain with its context. Its antigen is not known. Amplification used 60 Vbeta primers and 13 Jbeta primers. TCRdb keeps only in-frame clones here, not all; method: immunoSEQ multiplex PCR. The sample consists of roughly 120,000 clones, about 79% of them appearing once. The source of the sample is a study of cytomegalovirus exposure and HLA in healthy donors. General study findings and limits: V- and J-gene trimming of TCR beta was linked (in a later analysis) to a missense DCLRE1C variant. Among TCR beta chains of equal frequency, HLA-associated ones were more clonally expanded in a later analysis. Association with HLA alleles at 0.05 false discovery rate was found for around 17,000 TCR beta sequences in a later analysis. A list of 150 to 200 TCR beta chains associated with cytomegalovirus was given.

This CDR3 comprises 14 residues. Germline CDR1 is SGHTA and CDR2 is FQGNSA. V was pared by 1 base and J by 4 bases, with 8 bases between. This sequence joins TRBV7-2 and TRBJ1-5; D remains ambiguous. This receptor was identified in a woman between 18 and 30 years old in good health and CMV-seronegative. What was sequenced was PBMCs. The CDR3 sequence: CASSLGGPNQPQHF. CDR3 DNA: TGTGCCAGCAGCTTAGGAGGGCCTAATCAGCCCCAGCATTTT.